This T cell receptor (beta chain) emerged from a study of cytomegalovirus exposure and HLA in healthy donors. Overall study: In a later analysis, the 90 to 150 validation repertoires were reported to have used the same platform as the roughly 610 first-cohort repertoires. Study conclusions and caveats: It was reported that the classifier diagnosed cytomegalovirus status with high specificity and sensitivity in both the original and validation cohorts.

The donors were in the roughly 120-subject validation cohort; that cohort was separate from the roughly 730-subject first cohort. Points on this clone: Its target is not known.

Profiled with immunoSEQ multiplex PCR; TCRdb holds only in-frame clones, not every one. Seen here are about 74,000 clones, 85% to 95% observed once, and the top ten hold around 1.5%. Germline CDR1 and CDR2: LNHDA and SQIVND (reference sequence). This CDR3 contains 11 residues. V shed 8 bases and J shed 5 bases, with 9 bases lying between them. This chain joins TRBV19 and TRBJ1-1, with unresolved D. Sequencing was performed on PBMCs. The receptor was derived from a man younger than 35 in good health and CMV-seropositive. As DNA, the CDR3 is TGTGCCAGTCATAGGAGGACTGAAGCTTTCTTT. Translation: CASHRRTEAFF.